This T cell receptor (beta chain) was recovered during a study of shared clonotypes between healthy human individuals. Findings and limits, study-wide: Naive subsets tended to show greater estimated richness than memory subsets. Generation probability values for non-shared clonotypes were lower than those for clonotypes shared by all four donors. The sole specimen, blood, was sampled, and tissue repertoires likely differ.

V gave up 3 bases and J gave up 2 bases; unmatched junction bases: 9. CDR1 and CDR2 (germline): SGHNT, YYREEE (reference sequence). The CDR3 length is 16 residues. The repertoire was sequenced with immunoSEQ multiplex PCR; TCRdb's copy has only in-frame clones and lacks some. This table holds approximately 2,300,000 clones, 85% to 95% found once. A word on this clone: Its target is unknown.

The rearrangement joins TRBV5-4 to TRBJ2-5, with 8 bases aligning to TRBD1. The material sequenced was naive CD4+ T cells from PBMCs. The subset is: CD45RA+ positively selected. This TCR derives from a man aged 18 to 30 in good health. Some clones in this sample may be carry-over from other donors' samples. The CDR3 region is CASSSDDYRGQETQYF. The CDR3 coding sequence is TGTGCCAGCAGCTCGGACGATTACAGGGGGCAAGAGACCCAGTACTTC. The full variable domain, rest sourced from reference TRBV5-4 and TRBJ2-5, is ETGVTQSPTHLIKTRGQQVTLRCSSQSGHNTVSWYQQALGQGPQFIFQYYREEENGRGNFPPRFSGLQFPNYSSELNVNALELDDSALYLCASSSDDYRGQETQYFGPGTRLLVL.